The rows below give T cell receptor beta chains drawn from one sample of a study of CD8 T cells in Susac syndrome. TCRdb analysed the immunoSEQ multiplex PCR reads with MiXCR anew, one entry per CDR3 protein. The sample includes about 150,000 distinct CDR3 sequences, under 97% of them seen just once. Sequenced input: CD4+ T cells from PBMCs. These receptors came from a human donor with Susac syndrome. Both conserved end residues are part of each CDR3. A D gene is named only where the DNA matches it firmly. Part of the rows lack a size; the others show once, few, many or a class for expanded clones.

d_gene: TRBD2; j_gene: TRBJ2-1; v_gene: TRBV20-1; len: 16; abundance: NA; CDR3aa: CSGALAGSSSYNEQFF; CDR3nt: TGCAGTGGTGCACTAGCGGGATCCAGCTCCTACAATGAGCAGTTCTTC
d_gene: TRBD1; j_gene: TRBJ2-3; v_gene: TRBV5-1; len: 18; abundance: NA; CDR3aa: CASSFIPGQGARTDTQYF; CDR3nt: TGCGCCAGCAGCTTTATACCGGGACAGGGGGCTCGGACAGATACGCAGTATTTT
d_gene: NA; j_gene: TRBJ1-5; v_gene: TRBV28; len: 15; abundance: NA; CDR3aa: CASSPGSLSNQPQHF; CDR3nt: TGTGCCAGCAGCCCCGGGTCTCTGAGCAATCAGCCCCAGCATTTT
d_gene: NA; j_gene: TRBJ2-4; v_gene: TRBV20-1; len: 13; abundance: NA; CDR3aa: CSAGLGSRNIQYF; CDR3nt: TGCAGTGCAGGGCTGGGCTCGAGAAACATTCAGTACTTC
d_gene: NA; j_gene: TRBJ2-2; v_gene: TRBV29-1; len: 12; abundance: NA; CDR3aa: CSVEELPGELFF; CDR3nt: TGCAGCGTTGAGGAGCTTCCCGGGGAGCTGTTTTTT
d_gene: NA; j_gene: TRBJ2-1; v_gene: TRBV20-1; len: 15; abundance: NA; CDR3aa: CSAISSTGSYNEQFF; CDR3nt: TGCAGTGCTATATCAAGCACAGGCTCCTACAATGAGCAGTTCTTC
d_gene: TRBD1; j_gene: TRBJ2-7; v_gene: TRBV3-1; len: 16; abundance: NA; CDR3aa: CASSQEGTGSRHEQYF; CDR3nt: TGTGCCAGCAGCCAAGAGGGGACAGGGTCAAGGCACGAGCAGTACTTC
d_gene: NA; j_gene: TRBJ1-5; v_gene: TRBV7-2; len: 16; abundance: NA; CDR3aa: CASSPPPRQGNQPQHF; CDR3nt: TGTGCCAGCAGCCCGCCCCCTCGACAGGGCAATCAGCCCCAGCATTTT
d_gene: NA; j_gene: TRBJ2-3; v_gene: TRBV20-1; len: 15; abundance: few; CDR3aa: CSARESGRRTDTQYF; CDR3nt: TGCAGTGCTAGAGAATCCGGACGGCGCACAGATACGCAGTATTTT
d_gene: NA; j_gene: TRBJ1-5; v_gene: TRBV2; len: 13; abundance: NA; CDR3aa: CAGSWGKNQPQHF; CDR3nt: TGTGCCGGGAGCTGGGGTAAGAATCAGCCCCAGCATTTT
d_gene: NA; j_gene: TRBJ1-2; v_gene: TRBV9; len: 14; abundance: once; CDR3aa: CASSVSGEGYGYTF; CDR3nt: TGTGCCAGCAGCGTATCAGGGGAAGGGTATGGCTACACCTTC
d_gene: NA; j_gene: TRBJ2-3; v_gene: TRBV20-1; len: 14; abundance: NA; CDR3aa: CSASWVGSTDTQYF; CDR3nt: TGCAGTGCCTCCTGGGTCGGGAGCACAGATACGCAGTATTTT
d_gene: NA; j_gene: TRBJ1-1; v_gene: TRBV29-1; len: 12; abundance: NA; CDR3aa: CSVGTPNTEAFF; CDR3nt: TGCAGCGTCGGGACACCGAACACTGAAGCTTTCTTT
d_gene: NA; j_gene: TRBJ1-5; v_gene: TRBV3-1; len: 14; abundance: NA; CDR3aa: CASSQDTSNQPQHF; CDR3nt: TGTGCCAGCAGCCAGGACACCAGCAATCAGCCCCAGCATTTT
d_gene: NA; j_gene: TRBJ2-1; v_gene: TRBV20-1; len: 16; abundance: NA; CDR3aa: CSARDPGLASPTEQFF; CDR3nt: TGCAGTGCTAGAGATCCTGGGCTAGCCAGTCCTACTGAGCAGTTCTTC
d_gene: NA; j_gene: TRBJ1-5; v_gene: TRBV20-1; len: 14; abundance: NA; CDR3aa: CSARRSGSNQPQHF; CDR3nt: TGCAGTGCTAGAAGGTCGGGGAGCAATCAGCCCCAGCATTTT
d_gene: NA; j_gene: TRBJ2-4; v_gene: TRBV7-2; len: 15; abundance: NA; CDR3aa: CASSLGGGGRNIQYF; CDR3nt: TGTGCCAGCAGCTTAGGAGGTGGGGGAAGAAACATTCAGTACTTC
d_gene: NA; j_gene: TRBJ2-1; v_gene: TRBV29-1; len: 13; abundance: NA; CDR3aa: CSVERGHYNEQFF; CDR3nt: TGCAGCGTTGAGAGGGGACACTACAATGAGCAGTTCTTC
d_gene: NA; j_gene: TRBJ2-1; v_gene: TRBV12-3/TRBV12-4; len: 13; abundance: NA; CDR3aa: CASSSQTYNEQFF; CDR3nt: TGTGCCAGCAGCTCCCAAACCTACAATGAGCAGTTCTTC
d_gene: TRBD1; j_gene: TRBJ1-1; v_gene: TRBV20-1; len: 15; abundance: NA; CDR3aa: CSARDIRGRYTEAFF; CDR3nt: TGCAGTGCTAGAGATATCAGGGGGCGCTACACTGAAGCTTTCTTT
d_gene: NA; j_gene: TRBJ1-2; v_gene: TRBV6-5; len: 14; abundance: NA; CDR3aa: CASSYDGSSRGYTF; CDR3nt: TGTGCCAGCAGTTACGATGGGAGTTCGCGTGGCTACACCTTC
d_gene: NA; j_gene: TRBJ2-7; v_gene: TRBV3-1; len: 13; abundance: NA; CDR3aa: CASSQYSLNEQYF; CDR3nt: TGTGCCAGCAGCCAATACAGTCTCAACGAGCAGTACTTC
d_gene: NA; j_gene: TRBJ1-5; v_gene: TRBV6-5; len: 14; abundance: NA; CDR3aa: CASSYGGRNQPQHF; CDR3nt: TGTGCCAGCAGTTACGGGGGGAGAAATCAGCCCCAGCATTTT
d_gene: NA; j_gene: TRBJ2-1; v_gene: TRBV4-1; len: 17; abundance: NA; CDR3aa: CASSQESRRASYNEQFF; CDR3nt: TGCGCCAGCAGCCAAGAATCGCGAAGGGCCTCCTACAATGAGCAGTTCTTC
d_gene: NA; j_gene: TRBJ2-7; v_gene: TRBV5-1; len: 13; abundance: NA; CDR3aa: CASSETSSYEQYF; CDR3nt: TGCGCCAGCAGCGAGACATCTTCCTACGAGCAGTACTTC
d_gene: NA; j_gene: TRBJ1-1; v_gene: TRBV20-1; len: 15; abundance: NA; CDR3aa: CSASPKQGLHTEAFF; CDR3nt: TGCAGTGCTAGCCCGAAACAGGGACTGCACACTGAAGCTTTCTTT
d_gene: TRBD2; j_gene: TRBJ2-7; v_gene: TRBV28; len: 16; abundance: NA; CDR3aa: CASRPGGTSGSYEQYF; CDR3nt: TGTGCCAGCAGACCTGGTGGGACTAGCGGCTCCTACGAGCAGTACTTC
d_gene: NA; j_gene: TRBJ1-1; v_gene: TRBV3-1; len: 13; abundance: once; CDR3aa: CASSQMTNTEAFF; CDR3nt: TGTGCCAGCAGCCAGATGACCAACACTGAAGCTTTCTTT
d_gene: NA; j_gene: TRBJ2-7; v_gene: TRBV15; len: 14; abundance: NA; CDR3aa: CATSRAPTEPEQYF; CDR3nt: TGTGCCACCAGCAGAGCACCGACGGAACCCGAGCAGTACTTC
d_gene: NA; j_gene: TRBJ2-6; v_gene: TRBV28; len: 13; abundance: NA; CDR3aa: CASSGRGANVLTF; CDR3nt: TGTGCCAGCAGCGGGCGGGGGGCCAACGTCCTGACTTTC
d_gene: NA; j_gene: TRBJ2-7; v_gene: TRBV2; len: 14; abundance: NA; CDR3aa: CASSPGALSYEQYF; CDR3nt: TGTGCCAGCAGCCCGGGGGCCCTCTCCTACGAGCAGTACTTC
d_gene: NA; j_gene: TRBJ2-6; v_gene: TRBV6-4; len: 17; abundance: NA; CDR3aa: CASSEVLGRMGANVLTF; CDR3nt: TGTGCCAGCAGTGAAGTTCTTGGCCGGATGGGGGCCAACGTCCTGACTTTC
d_gene: TRBD2; j_gene: TRBJ2-1; v_gene: TRBV5-1; len: 21; abundance: once; CDR3aa: CASSFPSGRPSSSSSYNEQFF; CDR3nt: TGCGCCAGCAGCTTCCCTAGCGGGAGGCCATCCTCGTCGAGCTCCTACAATGAGCAGTTCTTC
d_gene: NA; j_gene: TRBJ2-2; v_gene: TRBV3-1; len: 11; abundance: few; CDR3aa: CASSRAGELFF; CDR3nt: TGTGCCAGCAGCCGAGCTGGGGAGCTGTTTTTT
d_gene: NA; j_gene: TRBJ2-5; v_gene: TRBV29-1; len: 12; abundance: NA; CDR3aa: CSVDRAQETQYF; CDR3nt: TGCAGCGTTGACAGAGCACAAGAGACCCAGTACTTC
d_gene: NA; j_gene: TRBJ2-7; v_gene: TRBV12-3/TRBV12-4; len: 13; abundance: NA; CDR3aa: CASIGGAAPEQYF; CDR3nt: TGTGCCAGCATCGGGGGTGCCGCACCCGAGCAGTACTTC
d_gene: NA; j_gene: TRBJ1-1; v_gene: TRBV5-4; len: 12; abundance: NA; CDR3aa: CASSLDLTEAFF; CDR3nt: TGTGCCAGCAGCTTGGACCTCACTGAAGCTTTCTTT
d_gene: NA; j_gene: TRBJ1-1; v_gene: TRBV19; len: 15; abundance: NA; CDR3aa: CASSPTWRINTEAFF; CDR3nt: TGTGCCAGTAGTCCGACGTGGAGGATAAACACTGAAGCTTTCTTT
d_gene: TRBD1; j_gene: TRBJ1-6; v_gene: TRBV19; len: 12; abundance: NA; CDR3aa: CATGQLNSPLHF; CDR3nt: TGTGCCACGGGACAGCTTAATTCACCCCTCCACTTT
d_gene: NA; j_gene: TRBJ1-2; v_gene: TRBV29-1; len: 12; abundance: NA; CDR3aa: CSVGGSGYGYTF; CDR3nt: TGCAGCGTTGGGGGATCGGGCTATGGCTACACCTTC
d_gene: NA; j_gene: TRBJ2-1; v_gene: TRBV7-2; len: 13; abundance: NA; CDR3aa: CASSPGHLNEQFF; CDR3nt: TGTGCCAGCAGCCCTGGACATCTCAATGAGCAGTTCTTC
d_gene: TRBD2; j_gene: TRBJ2-1; v_gene: TRBV12-3/TRBV12-4; len: 15; abundance: NA; CDR3aa: CASSSWLAGYNEQFF; CDR3nt: TGTGCCAGCAGTTCGTGGCTAGCGGGGTACAATGAGCAGTTCTTC
d_gene: TRBD1; j_gene: TRBJ1-6; v_gene: TRBV6-2/TRBV6-3; len: 15; abundance: NA; CDR3aa: CASSRDRGGSSPLHF; CDR3nt: TGTGCCAGCAGCCGGGACAGGGGTGGCAGTTCACCCCTCCACTTT
d_gene: TRBD2; j_gene: TRBJ2-1; v_gene: TRBV20-1; len: 16; abundance: NA; CDR3aa: CSARGVAGLTYNEQFF; CDR3nt: TGCAGTGCTAGAGGGGTAGCGGGACTGACCTACAATGAGCAGTTCTTC
d_gene: TRBD1; j_gene: TRBJ1-6; v_gene: TRBV20-1; len: 15; abundance: NA; CDR3aa: CSASSSGQDDSPLHF; CDR3nt: TGCAGTGCTAGCAGTTCGGGACAGGACGATTCACCCCTCCACTTT
d_gene: NA; j_gene: TRBJ2-1; v_gene: TRBV7-9; len: 12; abundance: NA; CDR3aa: CAPWGETDEQFF; CDR3nt: TGTGCCCCCTGGGGGGAGACAGATGAGCAGTTCTTC
d_gene: NA; j_gene: TRBJ2-2; v_gene: TRBV14; len: 16; abundance: once; CDR3aa: CASSQVLRSYTGELFF; CDR3nt: TGTGCCAGCAGCCAAGTTCTGAGGAGTTACACCGGGGAGCTGTTTTTT
d_gene: NA; j_gene: TRBJ2-3; v_gene: TRBV3-1; len: 12; abundance: once; CDR3aa: CASSQDSITQYF; CDR3nt: TGTGCCAGCAGCCAAGATTCAATAACGCAGTATTTT
d_gene: TRBD2; j_gene: TRBJ2-7; v_gene: TRBV28; len: 14; abundance: NA; CDR3aa: CASGGGGKTREQYF; CDR3nt: TGTGCCAGCGGCGGGGGTGGGAAGACGAGAGAGCAGTACTTC
d_gene: NA; j_gene: TRBJ2-5; v_gene: TRBV29-1; len: 11; abundance: NA; CDR3aa: CSVEGHRTQYF; CDR3nt: TGCAGCGTTGAAGGCCATAGGACCCAGTACTTC
d_gene: NA; j_gene: TRBJ1-1; v_gene: TRBV21-1; len: 15; abundance: once; CDR3aa: CASSNPGPDRFEAFF; CDR3nt: TGTGCCAGCAGCAACCCGGGACCCGACCGCTTTGAAGCTTTCTTT